One sample yielded the 28 T cell receptor beta chains listed below, sequenced in a study of blood T cell repertoires in COVID-19. The data were produced by immunoSEQ multiplex PCR, yet TCRdb's version contains in-frame clones alone and is incomplete. This sample yields over 30,000 clones, of which less than 95% are seen a single time; roughly 19% belongs to the top ten. The sequenced material came from peripheral blood. The source of these receptors is an elderly man with acute or convalescent COVID-19.

The V call is TRBV4-2, the J call TRBJ2-1, with 7 positions matching TRBD1. With 3 bases clipped from V and 2 bases from J, the junction kept 7 bases outside the gene matches. Germline V lookup: CDR1 LGHNA, CDR2 YNFKEQ. The CDR3 has 16 residues. CDR3 amino acids: CASSQADRPPYNEQFF. DNA for the CDR3: TGTGCCAGCAGCCAGGCGGACAGGCCGCCCTACAATGAGCAGTTCTTC.

J is TRBJ1-5 and V is TRBV7-8; D is unclear. In germline, CDR1 is SGHVS, CDR2 FQNEAQ. Trimming stripped 4 bases from V and 4 bases from J, with 11 bases between. CDR3 length: 14 residues. Here the CDR3 DNA reads TGTGCCAGCAGCTACAGCCAGCTTAATCAGCCCCAGCATTTT. Translating it yields CASSYSQLNQPQHF.

V usage is TRBV5-4 and J usage is TRBJ2-6, with D perhaps matching TRBD2 (5 bases). The CDR3 is made up of 19 amino acids. Deletions cut 1 base from V and 0 bases from J, with 17 bases between. Germline V CDR1 and CDR2: SGHNT, YYREEE (reference sequence). CDR3 sequence: CASSLIGVASFSGANVLTF. Here the CDR3 DNA reads TGTGCCAGCAGCTTGATCGGGGTCGCCTCGTTCTCTGGGGCCAACGTCCTGACTTTC.

The V gene is TRBV30, the J gene TRBJ1-6, with a weak D call TRBD1 (5 bases). The CDR3 is made up of 14 amino acids. CDR1 GTSNPN and CDR2 SVGIG come from the germline V gene (reference sequence). Between the trimmed V and J ends, which lost 7 bases and 5 bases, there was a span of 15 bases. The CDR3 DNA follows: TGTGCCTCCTCCGAGGGACTGAATAATTCACCCCTCCACTTT. Translating gives CASSEGLNNSPLHF. Variable domain in full (rest from reference TRBV30 and TRBJ1-6): SQTIHQWPATLVQPVGSPLSLECTVEGTSNPNLYWYRQAAGRGLQLLFYSVGIGQISSEVPQNLSASRPQDRQFILSSKKLLLSDSGFYLCASSEGLNNSPLHFGNGTRLTVT.

The genes are TRBV6-2 or TRBV6-3 and TRBJ1-5, with 7 nucleotides matching TRBD1. Germline V gives CDR1 MNHEY, CDR2 SVGEGT. V lost 7 bases to trimming and J lost 5 bases; unmatched junction nucleotides: 11. CDR3 length: 15 residues. CDR3 amino acids: CASTPRDRRDQPQHF. CDR3 nucleotides: TGTGCCAGCACCCCTCGGGACAGAAGGGATCAGCCCCAGCATTTT.

The chain recombines TRBV7-2 with TRBJ2-1, with D unclear. This CDR3 has 13 amino acids. Trimming left V 0 bases short and J 9 bases short, with 9 bases between. Germline-derived CDR1 and CDR2 are SGHTA and FQGNSA. CDR3 protein: CASSLAAAIEQFF. The CDR3 coding sequence is TGTGCCAGCAGCTTAGCCGCGGCAATTGAGCAGTTCTTC.

J is TRBJ2-1 and V is TRBV4-1; no clear D. The CDR3 is made up of 13 amino acids. The V end was cut by 0 bases, the J end by 9 bases, with 9 bases between. In germline, CDR1 is MGHRA, CDR2 YSYEKL. This chain's CDR3 is CASSQEWALEQFF. The CDR3 coding sequence is TGCGCCAGCAGCCAAGAATGGGCCCTTGAGCAGTTCTTC.

This chain joins TRBV11-2 and TRBJ2-7; 8 bases align to TRBD1. V lost 5 bases, J lost 7 bases, and 13 bases stayed unmatched. The CDR3 contains 15 residues. CDR1 and CDR2 (germline): SGHAT, FQNNGV. This CDR3 reads CASSPLGTGVGEQYF. CDR3 DNA sequence: TGTGCCAGCAGCCCCCTTGGGACAGGTGTGGGGGAGCAGTACTTC.

J is TRBJ1-1 and V is TRBV24-1; 7 bases fit TRBD1. CDR1 KGHDR and CDR2 SFDVKD come from the germline V gene. With 11 bases clipped from V and 4 bases from J, the junction kept 9 bases outside the gene matches. The length of the CDR3 is 13 residues. The CDR3 loop reads CAIRLTGTTEAFF. The CDR3 coding sequence is TGTGCCATCCGTTTGACAGGGACCACTGAAGCTTTCTTT.

This chain links TRBV27 with TRBJ2-1, with 9 bases aligning to TRBD1. The CDR3 runs 15 residues. V shed 3 bases and J 9 bases; nucleotides not matched to a gene: 9. The germline gives CDR1 MNHEY, CDR2 SMNVEV (reference sequence). The CDR3 loop is CASSFSGTGSFEQFF. As DNA, the CDR3 is TGTGCCAGCAGTTTCTCCGGGACAGGGAGCTTTGAGCAGTTCTTC.

The gene calls are TRBV2 and TRBJ1-6; possibly TRBD1 for D (6 bases). Germline V gives CDR1 SNHLY, CDR2 FYNNEI. The CDR3 totals 15 residues. The V and J ends lost 6 bases and 7 bases respectively, with 16 bases between them. CDR3 loop: CASREPGHTNSPLHF. The CDR3 DNA reads as TGTGCCAGCAGGGAACCGGGACACACGAATTCACCCCTCCACTTT. The full variable domain, completed using reference TRBV2 and TRBJ1-6, is EPEVTQTPSHQVTQMGQEVILRCVPISNHLYFYWYRQILGQKVEFLVSFYNNEISEKSEIFDDQFSVERPDGSNFTLKIRSTKLEDSAMYFCASREPGHTNSPLHFGNGTRLTVT.

V and J are TRBV4-2 and TRBJ2-7; tentative D call: TRBD2 (6 bases). The CDR3 runs to 14 residues. The V end lost 4 bases, the J end lost 4 bases, and 14 bases lay between the germline ends. Germline CDR1 is LGHNA and CDR2 is YNFKEQ. For the CDR3, the DNA is TGTGCCAGCAGCCTCGAGGACTACCAGTACGAGCAGTACTTC. It yields the protein CASSLEDYQYEQYF.

This chain connects TRBV5-1 to TRBJ2-1; D may be TRBD2 (6 bases). The CDR3 is made up of 15 amino acids. V dropped 0 bases and J dropped 8 bases, with 15 bases sitting between them. The germline gives CDR1 SGHRS, CDR2 YFSETQ. The CDR3 here is CASSLGETRLDEQFF. The CDR3 coding sequence is TGCGCCAGCAGCTTGGGTGAGACTAGGTTGGATGAGCAGTTCTTC.

The V call is TRBV9, the J call TRBJ1-5, with TRBD1 as a possible D gene (5 bases). V was cut by 0 bases and J by 4 bases, with 14 bases left in between. Germline V gene lookup returns CDR1 SGDLS and CDR2 YYNGEE. The CDR3 extends over 16 amino acids. In nucleotides, the CDR3 is TGTGCCAGCAGCGTAGAGGCAATGACAGCAAATCAGCCCCAGCATTTT. It encodes CASSVEAMTANQPQHF.

In nucleotides, the CDR3 is TGCGCCAGCAGCTCAACAGGGGGGTATGAAAAACTGTTTTTT. It translates to CASSSTGGYEKLFF. This chain links TRBV5-1 with TRBJ1-4; 8 bases agree with TRBD1. This CDR3 is 14 amino acids long. With V trimmed by 3 bases and J by 6 bases, 4 bases remained unmatched. Germline V lookup: CDR1 SGHRS, CDR2 YFSETQ.

The chain combines TRBV7-8 with TRBJ2-5; D possibly corresponds to TRBD1 (6 bases). V was trimmed by 5 bases and J by 1 base, leaving 11 bases between them. Germline V gene sequence: CDR1 SGHVS, CDR2 FQNEAQ. The CDR3 consists of 14 residues. Here the CDR3 reads CASSQGPAQETQYF. In nucleotides, the CDR3 is TGTGCCAGCAGCCAGGGGCCGGCCCAAGAGACCCAGTACTTC.

This clone was detected only once. The J gene is TRBJ1-1, the V gene TRBV3-1 (or the pseudogene TRBV3-2); D gene unclear. Deletions cut 1 base from V and 4 bases from J, with 10 bases between. This CDR3 has 14 residues. Germline loops: CDR1 LGHDT, CDR2 YNNKEL (reference sequence). CDR3 loop: CASSQAMRATEAFF. The CDR3 DNA reads TGTGCCAGCAGCCAAGCAATGAGAGCCACTGAAGCTTTCTTT.

The CDR3 coding sequence is TGTGCCAGCAGCCCTAGATTGGGACAGGGTCGGCACAATGAGCAGTTCTTC. Amino acids: CASSPRLGQGRHNEQFF. The genes are TRBV14 and TRBJ2-1; TRBD1 aligns across 9 bases. With 4 bases clipped from V and 5 bases from J, the junction kept 12 bases outside the gene matches. This CDR3 contains 17 residues. Germline V gene data show CDR1 as SGHDN and CDR2 as FVKESK. The variable domain in full, with the rest retrieved from reference TRBV14 and TRBJ2-1, is EAGVTQFPSHSVIEKGQTVTLRCDPISGHDNLYWYRRVMGKEIKFLLHFVKESKQDESGMPNNRFLAERTGGTYSTLKVQPAELEDSGVYFCASSPRLGQGRHNEQFFGPGTRLTVL.

The chain carries TRBV5-1 and TRBJ1-3, with D perhaps matching TRBD1 (6 bases). The CDR3 is 14 residues long. Trimming shortened V by 4 bases and J by 2 bases, and 10 bases separated the two germline ends. CDR1 is SGHRS and CDR2 is YFSETQ in the germline V gene. The CDR3 is CASSPGQPGNTIYF. CDR3 nucleotide sequence: TGCGCCAGCAGCCCAGGACAGCCTGGAAACACCATATATTTT.

The V and J genes are TRBV2 and TRBJ2-7; tentative D call: TRBD1 (5 bases). V was cut by 5 bases and J by 4 bases, with 9 bases left in between. The CDR3 loop spans 12 amino acids. Germline V gene lookup returns CDR1 SNHLY and CDR2 FYNNEI. The CDR3 is CASSSDSYEQYF. In DNA, the CDR3 is TGTGCCAGCAGTTCCGACAGTTACGAGCAGTACTTC.

This chain links TRBV9 with TRBJ1-6, with a weak D call TRBD1 (6 bases). The CDR3 runs to 14 residues. The germline V gene encodes CDR1 SGDLS and CDR2 YYNGEE. Trimming removed 2 bases from V and 7 bases from J, with 10 bases in between. CDR3 loop: CASSVQGSNSPLHF. DNA for the CDR3: TGTGCCAGCAGCGTCCAGGGGTCCAATTCACCCCTCCACTTT.

The chain links TRBV16 to TRBJ1-5; D may be TRBD1 (5 bases). The V end lost 2 bases, the J end lost 3 bases, and 11 bases lay between the germline ends. The CDR3 is 15 residues long. Looked up from germline, CDR1 is KGHSY and CDR2 is FQNENV. CDR3: CASSQRSRVNQPQHF. The DNA for the CDR3 is TGTGCCAGCAGCCAACGTTCCAGGGTCAATCAGCCCCAGCATTTT.

The V call is TRBV15, the J call TRBJ2-3, with D possibly matching TRBD2 (5 bases). The CDR3 extends over 15 amino acids. Germline CDR1 and CDR2: LNHNV and YYDKDF (reference sequence). The ends were cut back, 3 bases at V and 0 bases at J, with 10 bases in the middle. The CDR3 protein is CATSRVRESTDTQYF. CDR3 nucleotides: TGTGCCACCAGCAGGGTTCGGGAAAGCACAGATACGCAGTATTTT.

V and J are TRBV2 and TRBJ1-1; D ambiguous. The germline V gene has CDR1 SNHLY and CDR2 FYNNEI. V was cut by 0 bases and J by 3 bases, with 5 bases left in between. The length of the CDR3 is 13 residues. DNA of the CDR3: TGTGCCAGCAGTGAAGCGCCGGACACTGAAGCTTTCTTT. The encoded protein is CASSEAPDTEAFF.

This clone was seen a few times. V and J are TRBV19 and TRBJ2-3, with 13 bases identical to TRBD2. The germline gives CDR1 LNHDA, CDR2 SQIVND (reference sequence). This CDR3 is built from 17 residues. With V trimmed by 6 bases and J by 6 bases, 12 bases remained unmatched. CDR3 in amino acids: CASRGGLAGDSGDTQYF. CDR3 in DNA: TGTGCCAGTAGGGGTGGACTAGCGGGGGACTCAGGGGATACGCAGTATTTT.

The chain links TRBV7-9 to TRBJ2-7; 10 nucleotides line up with TRBD2. This CDR3 region has 16 residues. Trimming cost V 5 bases and J 3 bases; bases outside gene matches: 10. From germline, CDR1 is SEHNR and CDR2 FQNEAQ (reference sequence). CDR3 DNA: TGTGCCAGCAGCCCTAGCGTCGGGACTAGCGTCTACGAGCAGTACTTC. Protein product: CASSPSVGTSVYEQYF.

The chain joins TRBV5-8 to TRBJ2-3; 7 bases match TRBD2. V trimming: 3 bases; J trimming: 0 bases; junction bases outside the gene matches: 7. This CDR3 is 16 amino acids long. The germline V gene encodes CDR1 SGHTS and CDR2 YDEGEE. The CDR3 sequence is CASSSQRGRSTDTQYF. DNA of the CDR3: TGTGCCAGCAGCTCTCAGCGGGGCCGGAGCACAGATACGCAGTATTTT. Full variable domain (rest looked up from reference TRBV5-8 and TRBJ2-3): EAGVTQSPTHLIKTRGQQATLRCSPISGHTSVYWYQQALGLGLQFLLWYDEGEERNRGNFPPRFSGRQFPNYSSELNVNALELEDSALYLCASSSQRGRSTDTQYFGPGTRLTVL.

The J gene is TRBJ1-5, the V gene TRBV19; 9 nucleotides align to TRBD1. Germline loops: CDR1 LNHDA, CDR2 SQIVND (reference sequence). The ends lost 6 bases at V and 7 bases at J; junction bases unmatched: 1. The CDR3 covers 12 residues. In DNA form, the CDR3 reads TGTGCCAGTAGCACAGGGGGCCAGCCCCAGCATTTT. Amino acids: CASSTGGQPQHF.